The 26 T cell receptor beta chains presented below share a single source sample, sequenced in a study of beta chain features in type 1 diabetes. Study results and limitations: Shorter TCRB CDR3s, moderately but significantly so, were found in Type 1 diabetes patients in all four CD4+ subsets.

Since all of the isolated RNA was reverse transcribed, expressed TCRB transcripts were what got sequenced. The table came from immunoSEQ multiplex PCR; TCRdb's copy has only in-frame clones and leaves some out. In the table there are 550,000 to 850,000 clones, around 15% of which are singletons. No antigens are known for them. Source material: naive CD4+ T cells from blood. These receptors all come from a man between 18 and 35 years old with type 1 diabetes.

This clone turned up a few times. This chain joins TRBV4-2 and TRBJ2-7, with TRBD2 as a possible D gene (7 bases). With 7 bases removed from V and 2 bases from J, the gap between germline ends came to 15 bases. The CDR3 consists of 14 residues. Germline assignment: CDR1 LGHNA and CDR2 YNFKEQ. The CDR3 is CASTPTGGPYEQYF. CDR3 sequence (DNA): TGTGCCAGCACCCCTACGGGGGGCCCCTACGAGCAGTACTTC.

A few counts support this clone. Other DNA sequences from this sample encode an identical CDR3 as well. The chain combines TRBV9 with TRBJ2-5; D gene ambiguous. Germline V CDR1 and CDR2: SGDLS, YYNGEE. V was cut by 2 bases and J by 1 base, with 6 bases left in between. The CDR3 spans 13 residues. The CDR3 here is CASSVRTQETQYF. CDR3 bases: TGTGCCAGCAGCGTCAGGACCCAAGAGACCCAGTACTTC. The full variable domain, its missing parts supplied by reference TRBV9 and TRBJ2-5, is DSGVTQTPKHLITATGQRVTLRCSPRSGDLSVYWYQQSLDQGLQFLIQYYNGEERAKGNILERFSAQQFPDLHSELNLSSLELGDSALYFCASSVRTQETQYFGPGTRLLVL.

V gene TRBV1 combines with J gene TRBJ2-3. TRBV1 is shown as a pseudogene. This CDR3 spans 15 amino acids. CDR3 nucleotide sequence: TGCACCAGCAGCCAACGTCGATGTGGCACAGATACGCAGTATTTT. This gives the protein CTSSQRRCGTDTQYF.

This clone was observed a few times. The chain uses TRBV6-1 and TRBJ1-2; a weak D match, TRBD1 (5 bases). Germline V CDR1 and CDR2: MNHNS, SASEGT. Trimming pared 3 bases from V and 7 bases from J, leaving 12 bases between. The CDR3 consists of 13 residues. The CDR3 reads CASSESGQGGYTF. CDR3 in DNA: TGTGCCAGCAGTGAGTCCGGGCAGGGTGGCTACACCTTC.

This clone was counted a few times. This chain connects TRBV5-6 to TRBJ1-1; D not resolved. Trimming shortened V by 4 bases and J by 5 bases, and 9 bases separated the two germline ends. The length of the CDR3 is 12 residues. Germline V gives CDR1 SGHDT, CDR2 YYEEEE. The CDR3 nucleotides read TGTGCCAGCAGCGGACTGACAACTGAAGCTTTCTTT. Protein product: CASSGLTTEAFF.

The chain has TRBV6-5 and TRBJ2-7, with a possible D match to TRBD1 (5 bases). Trimming cost V 0 bases and J 2 bases, with 11 bases left between them. Germline assignment: CDR1 MNHEY and CDR2 SVGAGI. The CDR3 totals 15 residues. CDR3 amino acids: CASSYSYRSTYEQYF. The CDR3 DNA reads TGTGCCAGCAGTTACTCATACAGGAGTACCTACGAGCAGTACTTC.

This clone appeared a few times. The chain combines TRBV29-1 with TRBJ2-5; TRBD2 is a possible D gene (6 bases). The CDR3 sequence is 13 residues long. The V end was cut by 6 bases, the J end by 2 bases, with 13 bases between. Germline V gives CDR1 SQVTM, CDR2 ANQGSEA. The CDR3 nucleotides read TGCAGCGTGGGGGGACGTTTACAAGAGACCCAGTACTTC. Translation gives CSVGGRLQETQYF. The full variable domain, its missing parts supplied by reference TRBV29-1 and TRBJ2-5, is SAVISQKPSRDICQRGTSLTIQCQVDSQVTMMFWYRQQPGQSLTLIATANQGSEATYESGFVIDKFPISRPNLTFSTLTVSNMSPEDSSIYLCSVGGRLQETQYFGPGTRLLVL.

This clone has only a few counts. V and J are TRBV30 and TRBJ1-5, with unresolved D. CDR1 and CDR2 from the germline V gene are GTSNPN and SVGIG (reference sequence). The V and J ends lost 1 base and 5 bases respectively, with 9 bases between them. This CDR3 comprises 13 residues. CDR3 nucleotide sequence: TGTGCCTGGAGTGGGCTAGGAGATCAGCCCCAGCATTTT. It is translated as CAWSGLGDQPQHF.

The chain carries TRBV10-3 and TRBJ2-5, with D perhaps matching TRBD2 (5 bases). Germline-derived CDR1 and CDR2 are ENHRY and SYGVKD. The CDR3 sequence is 13 residues long. Trimming took off 2 bases at V and 4 bases at J, with 8 bases between the two ends. CDR3 residues: CAISEAGTETQYF. Written as DNA, the CDR3 is TGTGCCATCAGTGAGGCGGGTACAGAGACCCAGTACTTC.

The rearrangement links TRBV10-3 to TRBJ2-5, with 15 bases aligning to TRBD2. Germline values: CDR1 ENHRY, CDR2 SYGVKD. V shed 5 bases, J shed 2 bases, and the junction held 3 bases outside the gene matches. This CDR3 has 16 amino acids. The CDR3 region is CAISQGLAGGQETQYF. The CDR3 DNA sequence: TGTGCCATCAGTCAGGGACTAGCGGGGGGTCAAGAGACCCAGTACTTC.

There are a few counts of this clone. Distinct nucleotide sequences in the sample also encode this CDR3. The J gene is TRBJ2-7, the V gene TRBV7-9, with a tentative D call TRBD1 (6 bases). The CDR3 is 12 amino acids. CDR1 SEHNR and CDR2 FQNEAQ come from the germline V gene (reference sequence). The V end was cut by 5 bases, the J end by 4 bases, with 9 bases between. In DNA, the CDR3 is TGTGCCAGCAGCCCAGACAGGTACGAGCAGTACTTC. Translation gives CASSPDRYEQYF.

The chain carries TRBV19 and TRBJ2-7; possibly TRBD1 for D (5 bases). This CDR3 contains 13 residues. Germline CDR1 is LNHDA and CDR2 is SQIVND (reference sequence). V lost 6 bases, J lost 3 bases, and 12 bases lay in between. The CDR3 DNA reads as TGTGCCAGTAGCCCGACAGACCTCTACGAGCAGTACTTC. Protein sequence: CASSPTDLYEQYF.

This sequence joins TRBV18 and TRBJ2-7, with 10 bases aligning to TRBD2. J was trimmed by 7 bases and V by 0 bases; bases with no gene match: 6. Germline loops: CDR1 KGHSH, CDR2 LQKENI. The CDR3 consists of 15 residues. CDR3 in DNA: TGTGCCAGCTCACCACCGACTAGCGGGCCCGAGGAGCAGTACTTC. It codes for CASSPPTSGPEEQYF. The entire variable domain, with the rest obtained from reference TRBV18 and TRBJ2-7, is as follows: NAGVMQNPRHLVRRRGQEARLRCSPMKGHSHVYWYRQLPEEGLKFMVYLQKENIIDESGMPKERFSAEFPKEGPSILRIQQVVRGDSAAYFCASSPPTSGPEEQYFGPGTRLTVT.

This clone has just a few counts. The V and J genes are TRBV19 and TRBJ2-5, with TRBD1 identical over 7 bases. CDR1 and CDR2 from the germline V gene are LNHDA and SQIVND (reference sequence). CDR3 length equals 15 residues. V gave up 2 bases and J gave up 0 bases; unmatched junction bases: 3. The CDR3 DNA reads as TGTGCCAGTAGTATACTGGGACAGAACCAAGAGACCCAGTACTTC. As protein: CASSILGQNQETQYF.

This clone showed up just a few times. The chain links TRBV9 to TRBJ2-7; perhaps D is TRBD1 or TRBD2 (6 bases each). CDR3 size: 16 residues. V was trimmed by 4 bases and J by 6 bases, leaving 23 bases between them. CDR1 and CDR2 from the germline V gene are SGDLS and YYNGEE. The CDR3 sequence: CASSFLGGHGAAEQYF. The CDR3 nucleotides are TGTGCCAGCAGCTTCCTGGGGGGACACGGTGCCGCCGAGCAGTACTTC.

This chain uses TRBV5-4 with TRBJ2-2, with unresolved D. The CDR3 has 15 amino acids. V was shortened by 4 bases and J by 1 base, with 11 bases between the two germline ends. From germline, CDR1 is SGHNT and CDR2 YYREEE (reference sequence). The CDR3 sequence: CASSPAPGNTGELFF. The CDR3 bases are TGTGCCAGCAGCCCCGCCCCAGGGAACACCGGGGAGCTGTTTTTT. The full variable domain, completed using reference TRBV5-4 and TRBJ2-2, is ETGVTQSPTHLIKTRGQQVTLRCSSQSGHNTVSWYQQALGQGPQFIFQYYREEENGRGNFPPRFSGLQFPNYSSELNVNALELDDSALYLCASSPAPGNTGELFFGEGSRLTVL.

The J gene is TRBJ2-4, the V gene TRBV4-1; D is possibly TRBD2 (5 bases). V was cut by 5 bases and J by 0 bases, with 23 bases left in between. The length of the CDR3 is 19 residues. Germline V lookup: CDR1 MGHRA, CDR2 YSYEKL. This chain's CDR3 is CASSSAPERPTLAKNIQYF. The CDR3 DNA reads TGCGCCAGCAGCTCTGCCCCAGAGCGGCCCACCCTAGCCAAAAACATTCAGTACTTC.

The chain employs TRBV10-3 and TRBJ2-7; a possible D gene is TRBD1 (5 bases). CDR1 is ENHRY and CDR2 is SYGVKD in the germline V gene. Trimming shortened V by 7 bases and J by 0 bases, and 19 bases separated the two germline ends. This CDR3 region has 16 residues. Here the CDR3 reads CAIILSGLGLSYEQYF. CDR3 bases: TGTGCCATCATTCTATCGGGCCTGGGGCTCTCCTACGAGCAGTACTTC.

This clone was seen only a few times. The V call is TRBV4-1, the J call TRBJ2-1; D is undetermined. The V and J ends lost 4 bases and 3 bases respectively, with 7 bases between them. CDR1 and CDR2 (germline): MGHRA, YSYEKL. There are 13 residues in the CDR3. CDR3 in amino acids: CASSRLVYNEQFF. The CDR3 region has the DNA TGCGCCAGCAGCCGCTTAGTCTACAATGAGCAGTTCTTC.

V is TRBV9 and J is TRBJ2-1; 9 bases agree with TRBD2. The CDR3 is 15 residues long. CDR1 SGDLS and CDR2 YYNGEE come from the germline V gene. V lost 0 bases, J lost 9 bases, and 7 bases stayed unmatched. The CDR3 region is CASSVVASGDPEQFF. CDR3 DNA sequence: TGTGCCAGCAGCGTAGTGGCTAGCGGGGACCCTGAGCAGTTCTTC.

This chain joins TRBV19 and TRBJ2-3; 8 positions agree with TRBD1. CDR3 length equals 16 residues. Trimming at V came to 5 bases and at J to 5 bases, leaving 12 bases not matched to a gene. Germline V gives CDR1 LNHDA, CDR2 SQIVND (reference sequence). The CDR3 nucleotides are TGTGCCAGTAGTCCCTCCGACAGGGGATGGGTAGATACGCAGTATTTT. As protein: CASSPSDRGWVDTQYF.

The V call is TRBV19, the J call TRBJ1-5, with D possibly TRBD1 on 5 matching bases. The CDR3 is 12 amino acids. Germline assignment: CDR1 LNHDA and CDR2 SQIVND (reference sequence). V shed 9 bases and J shed 2 bases, with 8 bases lying between them. CDR3 bases: TGTGCCAGAATGGGGGGCAATCAGCCCCAGCATTTT. This sequence encodes CARMGGNQPQHF.

This clone appeared a few times. DNA of the CDR3: TGTGCCAGTCACAGGGAAGTAGACGCCGGGGAGCTGTTTTTT. It specifies CASHREVDAGELFF. The chain uses TRBV19 and TRBJ2-2, with D perhaps matching TRBD1 (6 bases). The CDR3 has 14 residues. Germline V gene data show CDR1 as LNHDA and CDR2 as SQIVND (reference sequence). The V end lost 8 bases, the J end lost 6 bases, and 16 bases lay between the germline ends.

CDR3 residues: CAWSRGTGGNQPQHF. The CDR3 DNA sequence: TGTGCCTGGAGTCGCGGGACAGGGGGCAATCAGCCCCAGCATTTT. This chain connects TRBV30 to TRBJ1-5; 10 bases fit TRBD1. This CDR3 has 15 amino acids. Per the germline V gene, CDR1 is GTSNPN and CDR2 is SVGIG (reference sequence). Trimming took 2 bases from V and 2 from J; bases not matched to a gene: 3.

The chain joins TRBV28 to TRBJ1-2; 8 nucleotides align to TRBD1. The V gene's germline CDR1 is MDHEN and CDR2 SYDVKM. With V trimmed by 6 bases and J by 4 bases, 7 bases remained unmatched. The CDR3 totals 14 residues. CDR3 residues: CASRPGTGGYGYTF. The DNA of the CDR3 is TGTGCCAGCAGACCCGGGACAGGAGGCTATGGCTACACCTTC.

The gene calls are TRBV5-1 and TRBJ1-5; D is unresolved. CDR1 is SGHRS, CDR2 YFSETQ, per germline. V lost 0 bases to trimming and J lost 9 bases, with 16 bases between them. This CDR3 spans 15 amino acids. The CDR3: CASSLDPYNYSPQHF. The CDR3 DNA reads TGCGCCAGCAGCTTGGACCCCTATAACTATTCGCCCCAGCATTTT.